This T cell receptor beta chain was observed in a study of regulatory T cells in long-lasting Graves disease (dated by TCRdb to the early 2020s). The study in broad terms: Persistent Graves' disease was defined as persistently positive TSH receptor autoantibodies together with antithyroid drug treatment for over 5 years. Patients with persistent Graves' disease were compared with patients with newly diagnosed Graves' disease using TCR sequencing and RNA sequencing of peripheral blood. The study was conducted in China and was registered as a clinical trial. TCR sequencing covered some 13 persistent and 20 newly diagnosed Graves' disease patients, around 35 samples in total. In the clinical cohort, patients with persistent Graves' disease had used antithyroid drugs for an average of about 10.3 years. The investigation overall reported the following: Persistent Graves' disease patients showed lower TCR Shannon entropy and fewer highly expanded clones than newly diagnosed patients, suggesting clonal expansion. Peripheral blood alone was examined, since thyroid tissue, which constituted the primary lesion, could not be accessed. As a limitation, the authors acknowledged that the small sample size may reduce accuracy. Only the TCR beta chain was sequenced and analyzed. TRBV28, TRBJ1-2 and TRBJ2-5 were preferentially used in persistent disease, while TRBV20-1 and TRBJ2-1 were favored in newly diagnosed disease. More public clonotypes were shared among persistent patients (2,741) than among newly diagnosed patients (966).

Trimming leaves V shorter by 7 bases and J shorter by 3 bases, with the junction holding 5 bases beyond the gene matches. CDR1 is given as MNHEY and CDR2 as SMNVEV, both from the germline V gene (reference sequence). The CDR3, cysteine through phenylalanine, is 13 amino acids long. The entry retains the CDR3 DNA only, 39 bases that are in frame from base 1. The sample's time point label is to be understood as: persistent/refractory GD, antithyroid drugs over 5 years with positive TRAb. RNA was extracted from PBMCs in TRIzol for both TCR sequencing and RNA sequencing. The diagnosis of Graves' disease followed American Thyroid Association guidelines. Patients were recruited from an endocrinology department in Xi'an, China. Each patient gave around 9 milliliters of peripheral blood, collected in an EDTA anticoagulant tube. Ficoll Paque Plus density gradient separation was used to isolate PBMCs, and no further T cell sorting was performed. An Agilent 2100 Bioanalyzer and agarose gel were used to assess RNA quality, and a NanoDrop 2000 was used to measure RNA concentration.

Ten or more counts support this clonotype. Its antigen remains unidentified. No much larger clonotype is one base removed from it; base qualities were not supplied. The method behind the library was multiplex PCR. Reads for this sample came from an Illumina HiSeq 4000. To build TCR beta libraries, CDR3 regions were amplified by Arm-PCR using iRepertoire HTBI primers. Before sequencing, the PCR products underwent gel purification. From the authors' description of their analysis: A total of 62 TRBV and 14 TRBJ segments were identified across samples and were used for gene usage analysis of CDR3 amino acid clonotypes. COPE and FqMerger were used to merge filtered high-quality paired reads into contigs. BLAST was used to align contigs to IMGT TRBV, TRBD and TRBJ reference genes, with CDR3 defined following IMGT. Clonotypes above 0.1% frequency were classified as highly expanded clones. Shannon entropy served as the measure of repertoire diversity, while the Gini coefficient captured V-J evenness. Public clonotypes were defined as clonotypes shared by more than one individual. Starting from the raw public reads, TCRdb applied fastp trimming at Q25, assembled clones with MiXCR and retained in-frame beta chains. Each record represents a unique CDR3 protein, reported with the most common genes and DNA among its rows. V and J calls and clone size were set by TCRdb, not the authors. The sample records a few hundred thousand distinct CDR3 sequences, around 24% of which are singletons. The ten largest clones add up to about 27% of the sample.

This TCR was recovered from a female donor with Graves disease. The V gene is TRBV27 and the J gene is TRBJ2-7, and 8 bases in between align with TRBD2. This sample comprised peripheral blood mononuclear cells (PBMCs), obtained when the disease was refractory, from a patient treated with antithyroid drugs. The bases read TGTGCCAGCACCCAGGGACTAGGCTACGAGCAGTACTTC. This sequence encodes CASTQGLGYEQYF.